Below, 9 T cell receptor beta chains from the same sample are listed, as sequenced in a study of shared T cell receptors in the human thymus. TCRdb keeps only in-frame clones here, not all; method: immunoSEQ multiplex PCR. The sample contains under 850,000 clones, 85% to 90% of which appear only once. The data also belong to a second study, concerning human thymus T cells.

The sequencing input was thymocytes. These receptors were obtained from a boy younger than two with a congenital heart defect.

The chain has TRBV19 and TRBJ1-5, with a tentative D call TRBD1 (6 bases). This CDR3 has 15 amino acids. CDR1 LNHDA and CDR2 SQIVND come from the germline V gene (reference sequence). The V gene lost 6 bases and the J gene lost 0 bases, with 12 bases spanning the gap. The CDR3 DNA follows: TGTGCCAGTAGAGACAGGCGAGATAGCAATCAGCCCCAGCATTTT. This encodes CASRDRRDSNQPQHF. The full variable domain, in which reference TRBV19 and TRBJ1-5 provide the parts outside the CDR3, is DGGITQSPKYLFRKEGQNVTLSCEQNLNHDAMYWYRQDPGQGLRLIYYSQIVNDFQKGDIAEGYSVSREKKESFPLTVTSAQKNPTAFYLCASRDRRDSNQPQHFGDGTRLSIL.

The chain employs TRBV5-4 and TRBJ2-7; tentatively, D is TRBD2 (6 bases). This CDR3 comprises 14 residues. Germline V gene sequence: CDR1 SGHNT, CDR2 YYREEE (reference sequence). With 0 bases removed from V and 6 bases from J, the gap between germline ends came to 13 bases. CDR3 DNA sequence: TGTGCCAGCAGCTTGGCTGCGGGACCGAGCGAGCAGTACTTC. Amino acid sequence: CASSLAAGPSEQYF.

This rearrangement joins TRBV5-1 to TRBJ2-2, with 8 bases identical to TRBD2. Germline lookup yields CDR1 SGHRS and CDR2 YFSETQ. Trimming cost V 7 bases and J 5 bases; bases outside gene matches: 7. This CDR3 is 14 amino acids long. Here the CDR3 reads CASAPRGGTGELFF. In nucleotides, the CDR3 is TGCGCCAGCGCCCCCCGGGGGGGGACCGGGGAGCTGTTTTTT.

This clone was counted between two and nine times. The chain couples TRBV20-1 to TRBJ1-1; D uncertain. Germline V gene data show CDR1 as DFQATT and CDR2 as SNEGSKA (reference sequence). The CDR3 length is 11 residues. Trimming left V 4 bases short and J 3 bases short, with 6 bases between. The CDR3 DNA reads TGCAGTGCTATTCATTACACTGAAGCTTTCTTT. It yields the protein CSAIHYTEAFF.

The J gene is TRBJ2-5, the V gene TRBV7-2, with D possibly being TRBD1 (6 bases). Trimming shortened V by 5 bases and J by 5 bases, and 12 bases separated the two germline ends. Germline CDR1 reads SGHTA; CDR2 reads FQGNSA. The CDR3 sequence is 13 residues long. The CDR3 loop is CASSTRGRETQYF. In DNA form, the CDR3 reads TGTGCCAGCAGCACCAGGGGTAGGGAGACCCAGTACTTC. The full variable domain, rest sourced from reference TRBV7-2 and TRBJ2-5, is GAGVSQSPSNKVTEKGKDVELRCDPISGHTALYWYRQSLGQGLEFLIYFQGNSAPDKSGLPSDRFSAERTGGSVSTLTIQRTQQEDSAVYLCASSTRGRETQYFGPGTRLLVL.

The chain links TRBV27 to TRBJ2-7, with 9 positions matching TRBD2. Germline trimming cut 7 bases from V and 2 bases from J; bases unmatched to any gene: 9. The V gene's germline CDR1 is MNHEY and CDR2 SMNVEV (reference sequence). The CDR3 runs 15 residues. For the CDR3, the DNA is TGTGCCAGCACCCCCCGGGGCGGGAGGGCCTACGAGCAGTACTTC. Its protein is CASTPRGGRAYEQYF.

V gene TRBV4-3 combines with J gene TRBJ2-7; 13 bases are shared with TRBD2. This CDR3 contains 17 residues. Germline CDR1 is LGHNA and CDR2 is YSLEER. V gave up 4 bases and J gave up 3 bases; unmatched junction bases: 9. The CDR3 protein is CASSPRLAGGQSYEQYF. Here the CDR3 DNA reads TGCGCCAGCAGCCCCAGACTAGCGGGAGGCCAGAGCTACGAGCAGTACTTC.

The rearrangement joins TRBV6-5 to TRBJ1-2; TRBD1 might be the D (5 bases). CDR1 MNHEY and CDR2 SVGAGI come from the germline V gene. CDR3 length: 14 residues. V was trimmed by 0 bases and J by 3 bases, leaving 8 bases between them. The CDR3 region has the DNA TGTGCCAGCAGTTACTCCGTCAGGGACTATGGCTACACCTTC. This encodes CASSYSVRDYGYTF.

This clone has a handful of counts. The rearrangement links TRBV7-9 to TRBJ2-1; D possibly corresponds to TRBD2 (5 bases). Trimming cost V 1 base and J 7 bases, with 14 bases left between them. Germline values: CDR1 SEHNR, CDR2 FQNEAQ (reference sequence). The CDR3 is 15 amino acids. CDR3 region: CASSLGTPLGNEQFF. In DNA, the CDR3 is TGTGCCAGCAGCTTAGGGACTCCATTGGGAAATGAGCAGTTCTTC.